This section outlines one T cell receptor beta chain sequence together with its context. The data were obtained in a study of T cell responses to AZD1222 COVID-19 vaccine. Produced via immunoSEQ multiplex PCR; TCRdb's table is partial and in-frame only. The table records about 130,000 clones, roughly 90% of them present only once. Germline V CDR1 and CDR2: MNHEY, SVGAGI. This CDR3 comprises 15 residues. Trimming stripped 7 bases from V and 1 base from J, with 14 bases between. The clonotype comes from an adult in good health. This sequence joins TRBV6-5 and TRBJ1-5; weak D call: TRBD1 (5 bases). The sample was peripheral blood, taken on day 0 of AZD1222 vaccination. The CDR3 protein is CASIPRVGSNQPQHF. In DNA, the CDR3 is TGTGCCAGCATCCCCAGGGTGGGAAGCAATCAGCCCCAGCATTTT.